Following are 26 T cell receptor beta chains from one sample sequenced in a study of cytomegalovirus exposure and HLA in healthy donors. PCR used 60 Vbeta primers and 13 Jbeta primers. Data came from immunoSEQ multiplex PCR; TCRdb stores just in-frame clones and leaves some out. This repertoire shows 150,000 or so clones, around two thirds found once; its top ten account for 10%. The specimen was PBMCs. These receptors originate from a young man in good health and CMV-seropositive.

This clone was detected only a few times. The V call is TRBV6-1, the J call TRBJ1-2; D is undetermined. Looked up from germline, CDR1 is MNHNS and CDR2 is SASEGT. V was clipped by 2 bases and J by 7 bases, with 17 bases between them. The CDR3 length is 15 residues. CDR3 amino acids: CASSEQLAGIGGYTF. CDR3 sequence (DNA): TGTGCCAGCAGTGAACAACTGGCGGGCATTGGTGGCTACACCTTC.

Worth noting for this clone: The junction differs from germline at one of its ends, possibly a read error. This chain links TRBV7-9 with TRBJ2-3; the match to TRBD2 covers 8 bases. This CDR3 has 16 residues. Germline V gene sequence: CDR1 SEHNR, CDR2 FQNEAQ (reference sequence). The CDR3 DNA reads as TGTTCCAGCAGCTTTGGACTAGCAGCTAGCACAGATACGCAGTATTTT. This codes for CSSSFGLAASTDTQYF.

The rearrangement links TRBV13 to TRBJ2-7, with 7 bases lining up with TRBD2. The CDR3 has 14 amino acids. V was pared by 4 bases and J by 2 bases, with 5 bases of the junction left unmatched. Germline V gene lookup returns CDR1 PRHDT and CDR2 FYEKMQ (reference sequence). CDR3 DNA: TGTGCCAGCAGCTCTGGACTAGGACCCTACGAGCAGTACTTC. Its translation is CASSSGLGPYEQYF.

CDR3 residues: CASSLSGISNYGYTF. As DNA, the CDR3 is TGCGCCAGCAGCTTGTCAGGGATATCTAACTATGGCTACACCTTC. The rearrangement uses TRBV5-1 and TRBJ1-2, with D possibly matching TRBD1 (5 bases). Looked up from germline, CDR1 is SGHRS and CDR2 is YFSETQ. The length of the CDR3 is 15 residues. Trimming shortened V by 1 base and J by 0 bases, and 10 bases separated the two germline ends.

Only a few counts were recorded for this clone. This chain connects TRBV28 to TRBJ2-6, with 9 bases aligning to TRBD2. CDR3 length: 17 residues. CDR1 is MDHEN and CDR2 is SYDVKM in the germline V gene. V lost 2 bases and J lost 0; bases outside the gene matches: 2. CDR3 nucleotide sequence: TGTGCCAGCAGTTTAAGTAGCGGGGGCTCTGGGGCCAACGTCCTGACTTTC. This translates into CASSLSSGGSGANVLTF. The complete variable domain, with remaining parts taken from reference TRBV28 and TRBJ2-6, reads DVKVTQSSRYLVKRTGEKVFLECVQDMDHENMFWYRQDPGLGLRLIYFSYDVKMKEKGDIPEGYSVSREKKERFSLILESASTNQTSMYLCASSLSSGGSGANVLTFGAGSRLTVL.

The chain combines TRBV5-1 with TRBJ2-7, with D tentatively TRBD1 (6 bases). Germline values: CDR1 SGHRS, CDR2 YFSETQ. The CDR3 spans 13 residues. Between the trimmed V and J ends, which lost 0 bases and 6 bases, there was a span of 10 bases. The CDR3 coding sequence is TGCGCCAGCAGCTTGGGACAGGCCGTCGAGCAGTACTTC. Its translation: CASSLGQAVEQYF.

The chain recombines TRBV10-1 with TRBJ2-7, with TRBD1 matching over 7 bases. The J segment lost 0 bases and the V segment lost 4 bases, leaving 9 bases of the junction unmatched. Germline loops: CDR1 WNHNN, CDR2 SYGVQD (reference sequence). This CDR3 spans 16 amino acids. CDR3 sequence (DNA): TGCGCCAGCAGTGCCTTAGGGACAGCCAGCTCCTACGAGCAGTACTTC. Translating gives CASSALGTASSYEQYF.

In regard to this clone: The sample has other DNA sequences that encode this CDR3 too. The CDR3 is CASSLGTDGRHSNQPQHF. DNA for the CDR3: TGCGCCAGCAGCTTAGGGACAGACGGAAGACATAGCAATCAGCCCCAGCATTTT. This chain uses TRBV5-1 with TRBJ1-5, with 7 bases matching TRBD1. With V trimmed by 2 bases and J by 0 bases, 11 bases remained unmatched. Germline V gene data show CDR1 as SGHRS and CDR2 as YFSETQ. The CDR3 length is 18 residues.

This chain uses TRBV18 with TRBJ1-1, with D possibly being TRBD1 (5 bases). The CDR3 extends over 16 amino acids. Trimming pared 3 bases from V and 1 base from J, leaving 15 bases between. Germline V gene lookup returns CDR1 KGHSH and CDR2 LQKENI. In DNA, the CDR3 is TGTGCCAGCTCACCGTCGAGTAGGGGAGGGAACACTGAAGCTTTCTTT. It encodes CASSPSSRGGNTEAFF.

The rearrangement links TRBV7-2 to TRBJ2-1, with TRBD2 identical over 13 bases. This CDR3 has 17 residues. J lost 5 bases, V lost 0 bases, and 4 bases had no gene match. Germline lookup yields CDR1 SGHTA and CDR2 FQGNSA. CDR3 residues: CASSLAGTSGNHNEQFF. DNA of the CDR3: TGTGCCAGCAGCTTAGCGGGGACTAGCGGGAACCACAATGAGCAGTTCTTC.

This clone has just a few counts. The V and J genes are TRBV29-1 and TRBJ2-5, with 7 bases aligning to TRBD2. CDR3 length: 16 residues. With 0 bases clipped from V and 4 bases from J, the junction kept 11 bases outside the gene matches. Germline CDR1 and CDR2: SQVTM and ANQGSEA. CDR3 region: CSVEEFSGKARETQYF. The DNA of the CDR3 is TGCAGCGTTGAAGAGTTCAGCGGGAAAGCACGAGAGACCCAGTACTTC. Full variable domain (rest looked up from reference TRBV29-1 and TRBJ2-5): SAVISQKPSRDICQRGTSLTIQCQVDSQVTMMFWYRQQPGQSLTLIATANQGSEATYESGFVIDKFPISRPNLTFSTLTVSNMSPEDSSIYLCSVEEFSGKARETQYFGPGTRLLVL.

The chain carries TRBV6-5 and TRBJ2-7; 8 bases match TRBD1. The CDR3 length is 13 residues. V dropped 6 bases and J dropped 2; count of bases not matched to a gene: 3. Germline CDR1 MNHEY, CDR2 SVGAGI. In DNA form, the CDR3 reads TGTGCCAGCAGCCGGACAGGGACCTACGAGCAGTACTTC. Amino acid sequence: CASSRTGTYEQYF.

This chain uses TRBV28 with TRBJ2-3, with 10 bases matching TRBD1. Per germline, CDR1 MDHEN and CDR2 SYDVKM. V was clipped by 7 bases and J by 7 bases; unmatched bases: 11. CDR3 length: 15 residues. CDR3 sequence: CASTVPGQGSYTQYF. In DNA, the CDR3 is TGTGCCAGCACCGTCCCGGGACAGGGGTCGTATACGCAGTATTTT.

The CDR3 DNA reads TGTGCCAGCAGCCCCTCGTGGGGGCGAACAAATCAGCCCCAGCATTTT. Its translation is CASSPSWGRTNQPQHF. This sequence joins TRBV28 and TRBJ1-5, with a weak D call TRBD1 (6 bases). Trimming cost V 6 bases and J 4 bases, with 19 bases left between them. The CDR3 has 16 amino acids. The germline V gene has CDR1 MDHEN and CDR2 SYDVKM. The full variable domain, completed using reference TRBV28 and TRBJ1-5, is DVKVTQSSRYLVKRTGEKVFLECVQDMDHENMFWYRQDPGLGLRLIYFSYDVKMKEKGDIPEGYSVSREKKERFSLILESASTNQTSMYLCASSPSWGRTNQPQHFGDGTRLSIL.

The chain combines TRBV5-1 with TRBJ2-1; 8 nucleotides line up with TRBD2. This CDR3 has 14 residues. Trimming cost V 7 bases and J 5 bases; bases outside gene matches: 8. Per the germline V gene, CDR1 is SGHRS and CDR2 is YFSETQ. CDR3 region: CASYYGRGNNEQFF. CDR3 coding DNA: TGCGCCAGCTACTACGGGAGGGGTAACAATGAGCAGTTCTTC.

V and J are TRBV10-3 and TRBJ1-4; TRBD1 is a possible D gene (6 bases). Germline V gene sequence: CDR1 ENHRY, CDR2 SYGVKD. The CDR3 totals 14 residues. Trimming removed 10 bases at V and 6 bases at J, with 18 bases between. CDR3 region: CATKLDSIDEKLFF. Written as DNA, the CDR3 is TGTGCCACCAAACTGGACAGTATTGATGAAAAACTGTTTTTT.

This clone appeared a few times. The J gene is TRBJ2-5, the V gene TRBV5-1; 8 nucleotides align to TRBD2. The CDR3 extends over 14 amino acids. Per the germline V gene, CDR1 is SGHRS and CDR2 is YFSETQ. J was trimmed by 5 bases and V by 5 bases; bases with no gene match: 8. The CDR3: CASRRSGSAETQYF. The CDR3 DNA reads as TGCGCCAGCAGACGGAGCGGGAGTGCTGAGACCCAGTACTTC.

This clone appeared a few times. The chain has TRBV6-6 and TRBJ2-1, with 11 bases aligning to TRBD1. Germline CDR1 and CDR2: MNHNY and SVGAGI (reference sequence). V dropped 6 bases and J dropped 5; count of bases not matched to a gene: 6. The CDR3 runs 15 residues. The CDR3 reads CASSPGQGADNEQFF. CDR3 sequence (DNA): TGTGCCAGCAGCCCCGGACAGGGGGCCGACAATGAGCAGTTCTTC.

The genes are TRBV4-1 and TRBJ1-1, with 8 positions matching TRBD1. The CDR3 length is 14 residues. J lost 4 bases, V lost 3 bases, and 4 bases had no gene match. Germline values: CDR1 MGHRA, CDR2 YSYEKL. CDR3 nucleotides: TGCGCCAGCAGCCATACAGGGGGTCCCACTGAAGCTTTCTTT. It translates to CASSHTGGPTEAFF.

The rearrangement joins TRBV5-1 to TRBJ2-5; 9 nucleotides agree with TRBD1. The J call could be wrong; TRBJ2-7 is a better fit for the DNA end. The germline V gene has CDR1 SGHRS and CDR2 YFSETQ. The CDR3 extends over 14 amino acids. The chain's CDR3 is CASSPGQGGDEQYF. CDR3 DNA sequence: TGCGCCAGCAGCCCGGGACAGGGCGGCGACGAGCAGTACTTC.

As for this clone: Sequence at one end of the junction differs from germline and may be a read error. This chain uses TRBV6-5 with TRBJ2-5, with D possibly matching TRBD2 (6 bases). CDR1 is MNHEY and CDR2 is SVGAGI in the germline V gene. CDR3 length: 10 residues. DNA of the CDR3: TGTGCCAGCAGTGAGGGACTTTCAAACTTC. Protein sequence: CASSEGLSNF.

The chain combines TRBV5-8 with TRBJ1-2; D is unclear. V was shortened by 4 bases and J by 1 base, with 20 bases between the two germline ends. The CDR3 length is 17 residues. Per germline, CDR1 SGHTS and CDR2 YDEGEE. Here the CDR3 reads CASSERITKNYNYGYTF. CDR3 in DNA: TGTGCCAGCAGCGAGCGGATCACCAAAAACTATAACTATGGCTACACCTTC.

In this sample, this clone turned up a few times. V usage is TRBV5-1 and J usage is TRBJ2-7; 13 nucleotides match TRBD2. Germline V gives CDR1 SGHRS, CDR2 YFSETQ. After removal of 4 bases from V and 3 bases from J, the junction contained 4 bases not matched to a gene. This CDR3 has 15 amino acids. Here the CDR3 DNA reads TGCGCCAGCAGCCCGGGGACTAGCGGGATCTACGAGCAGTACTTC. It yields the protein CASSPGTSGIYEQYF.

The rearrangement joins TRBV11-1 to TRBJ2-5, with 9 bases identical to TRBD2. The CDR3 contains 14 residues. V lost 8 bases and J lost 3; bases outside the gene matches: 7. Germline CDR1 SGHAT, CDR2 FQDESV (reference sequence). In DNA form, the CDR3 reads TGTGCCAGCGCAATAGGGACTAGCAAAGAGACCCAGTACTTC. Translated: CASAIGTSKETQYF.

V usage is TRBV6-5 and J usage is TRBJ1-1; D is uncertain. This CDR3 is 14 amino acids long. Between the trimmed V and J ends, which lost 7 bases and 2 bases, there was a span of 14 bases. The germline gives CDR1 MNHEY, CDR2 SVGAGI. The CDR3 reads CASIKHTGNTEAFF. The DNA for the CDR3 is TGTGCCAGCATTAAGCATACGGGAAACACTGAAGCTTTCTTT.

The chain recombines TRBV7-9 with TRBJ2-1; 7 positions match TRBD1. The germline gives CDR1 SEHNR, CDR2 FQNEAQ (reference sequence). Trimming removed 4 bases from V and 4 bases from J; junction bases left unmatched: 4. There are 14 residues in the CDR3. Here the CDR3 DNA reads TGTGCCAGCAGCTCAGGGGGACAGTACAATGAGCAGTTCTTC. Protein product: CASSSGGQYNEQFF.